The 24 T cell receptor beta chains presented below share a single source sample, sequenced in a study of cytomegalovirus exposure and HLA in healthy donors. Primers included in the PCR were 60 Vbeta and 13 Jbeta primers. The protocol was immunoSEQ multiplex PCR, while the TCRdb copy is restricted to in-frame clones and leaves out a portion. The table has approximately 150,000 clones, approximately 80% seen once; the top ten hold under 15%. Input material: PBMCs. The origin of the receptors is a woman between 45 and 65 years old in good health and CMV-seronegative.

The chain combines TRBV4-2 with TRBJ2-2; 11 bases agree with TRBD2. The CDR3 length is 14 residues. Per the germline V gene, CDR1 is LGHNA and CDR2 is YNFKEQ. The trim removed 8 bases at V and 4 bases at J, leaving 3 bases unmatched. CDR3 amino acids: CASGLAGGTGELFF. The CDR3 nucleotides are TGTGCCAGCGGTCTAGCGGGAGGCACCGGGGAGCTGTTTTTT.

This chain joins TRBV9 and TRBJ2-3; the match to TRBD1 covers 9 bases. Germline V gene data show CDR1 as SGDLS and CDR2 as YYNGEE. The CDR3 is 15 residues long. V lost 0 bases, J lost 7 bases, and 6 bases stayed unmatched. The CDR3 is CASSVGGTGSHTQYF. In nucleotides, the CDR3 is TGTGCCAGCAGCGTAGGTGGGACAGGGTCTCATACGCAGTATTTT.

This clone appeared a few times. J is TRBJ2-7 and V is TRBV7-9, with 9 bases fitting TRBD2. CDR1 is SEHNR and CDR2 is FQNEAQ in the germline V gene (reference sequence). This CDR3 contains 15 residues. The V segment lost 3 bases and the J segment 7 bases; nucleotides outside the gene matches: 10. CDR3 nucleotide sequence: TGTGCCAGCAGCTTCTTGGCGGGGGGGCCGGGTGAGCAGTACTTC. Amino acids: CASSFLAGGPGEQYF.

This chain uses TRBV30 with TRBJ2-5, with D perhaps matching TRBD2 (6 bases). This CDR3 region has 13 residues. Germline CDR1 is GTSNPN and CDR2 is SVGIG (reference sequence). V was cut by 0 bases and J by 3 bases, with 8 bases left in between. In DNA form, the CDR3 reads TGTGCCTGGAGTGTAGGAGGGAAAGAGACCCAGTACTTC. This encodes CAWSVGGKETQYF.

The chain uses TRBV28 and TRBJ1-1, with D possibly TRBD1 on 6 matching bases. CDR1 is MDHEN, CDR2 SYDVKM, per germline. The CDR3 contains 11 residues. Trimming shortened V by 11 bases and J by 5 bases, and 12 bases separated the two germline ends. This CDR3 is CAAGGRTEAFF. For the CDR3, the DNA is TGTGCCGCGGGGGGGCGGACTGAAGCTTTCTTT.

This sequence joins TRBV28 and TRBJ2-1, with TRBD2 as a possible D gene (6 bases). The CDR3 runs 16 residues. Per the germline V gene, CDR1 is MDHEN and CDR2 is SYDVKM. The ends were cut back, 3 bases at V and 1 base at J, with 13 bases in the middle. The CDR3: CASSLGGTKSYNEQFF. CDR3 bases: TGTGCCAGCAGTTTGGGGGGAACCAAATCCTACAATGAGCAGTTCTTC. Filled out from reference TRBV28 and TRBJ2-1, the complete variable domain reads DVKVTQSSRYLVKRTGEKVFLECVQDMDHENMFWYRQDPGLGLRLIYFSYDVKMKEKGDIPEGYSVSREKKERFSLILESASTNQTSMYLCASSLGGTKSYNEQFFGPGTRLTVL.

The chain is built from TRBV7-2 and TRBJ1-5; unclear D gene. Germline V gene data show CDR1 as SGHTA and CDR2 as FQGNSA. The V gene lost 8 bases and the J gene lost 0 bases, with 8 bases spanning the gap. The CDR3 consists of 13 residues. The CDR3 loop is CASGLYSNQPQHF. The DNA of the CDR3 is TGTGCCAGCGGGCTGTATAGCAATCAGCCCCAGCATTTT.

The chain carries TRBV28 and TRBJ1-2, with unresolved D. The CDR3 is 13 residues long. Trimming stripped 6 bases from V and 3 bases from J, with 11 bases between. Germline V gene lookup returns CDR1 MDHEN and CDR2 SYDVKM. The CDR3 DNA reads as TGTGCCAGCAGCCTAGTTCGGGACTATGGCTACACCTTC. It translates to CASSLVRDYGYTF.

This clone was seen just once. The gene calls are TRBV6-1 and TRBJ1-2, with D perhaps matching TRBD1 (5 bases). Trimming shortened V by 3 bases and J by 6 bases, and 11 bases separated the two germline ends. The CDR3 has 13 amino acids. Germline V gives CDR1 MNHNS, CDR2 SASEGT. CDR3 residues: CASSERGGNGYTF. The CDR3 DNA reads TGTGCCAGCAGTGAGAGGGGAGGGAATGGCTACACCTTC.

This clone came up a few times. The V gene is TRBV4-2, the J gene TRBJ2-5, with 9 bases that match TRBD2. The V gene's germline CDR1 is LGHNA and CDR2 YNFKEQ. The CDR3 runs 16 residues. V lost 1 base to trimming and J lost 5 bases; unmatched junction nucleotides: 8. The CDR3 sequence is CASSQGPSLAGETQYF. The CDR3 DNA is TGTGCCAGCAGCCAAGGACCATCTCTAGCGGGGGAGACCCAGTACTTC.

The genes are TRBV5-6 and TRBJ2-7, with TRBD2 as a possible D gene (5 bases). The CDR3 spans 13 residues. V was cut by 0 bases and J by 5 bases, with 9 bases left in between. Germline V gives CDR1 SGHDT, CDR2 YYEEEE. CDR3 sequence (DNA): TGTGCCAGCAGCTTGGTAGCGACGAACGAGCAGTACTTC. Its translation is CASSLVATNEQYF.

The genes are TRBV7-2 and TRBJ1-5; D remains ambiguous. Germline assignment: CDR1 SGHTA and CDR2 FQGNSA. The CDR3 is 14 residues long. Trimming took off 5 bases at V and 12 bases at J, with 20 bases between the two ends. CDR3 bases: TGTGCCAGCAGCAACCTAAAGGGAGTCCCCCTCCAGCATTTT. Translated: CASSNLKGVPLQHF.

The rearrangement links TRBV29-1 to TRBJ1-1, with 7 bases aligning to TRBD1. The CDR3 has 13 amino acids. The J segment lost 5 bases and the V segment lost 5 bases, leaving 8 bases of the junction unmatched. CDR1 SQVTM and CDR2 ANQGSEA come from the germline V gene. The DNA of the CDR3 is TGCAGCGTTCGACAGGGAATGGGAACTGAAGCTTTCTTT. It encodes CSVRQGMGTEAFF.

This clone was seen only a few times. The chain joins TRBV13 to TRBJ2-7; D is unclear. The CDR3 has 13 residues. With 4 bases removed from V and 4 bases from J, the gap between germline ends came to 11 bases. CDR1 PRHDT and CDR2 FYEKMQ come from the germline V gene (reference sequence). CDR3 sequence: CASSSVAGYEQYF. As DNA, the CDR3 is TGTGCCAGCAGCTCGGTTGCCGGGTACGAGCAGTACTTC.

The chain links TRBV5-4 to TRBJ2-3; 7 positions agree with TRBD2. The germline V gene has CDR1 SGHNT and CDR2 YYREEE (reference sequence). Trimming removed 2 bases from V and 4 bases from J; junction bases left unmatched: 7. The CDR3 length is 15 residues. CDR3 residues: CASSFFRSGADTQYF. The CDR3 DNA is TGTGCCAGCAGCTTTTTTCGCAGCGGGGCAGATACGCAGTATTTT.

The V gene is TRBV30, the J gene TRBJ2-2, with D possibly being TRBD1 (6 bases). The V and J ends lost 3 bases and 7 bases respectively, with 15 bases between them. From germline, CDR1 is GTSNPN and CDR2 SVGIG (reference sequence). The CDR3 contains 14 residues. The CDR3 region is CAWRMGAGVGELFF. The DNA for the CDR3 is TGTGCCTGGAGAATGGGGGCCGGGGTCGGGGAGCTGTTTTTT.

This clone was picked up one time. The chain uses TRBV11-2 and TRBJ2-5; TRBD2 matches at 8 bases. The J call is uncertain, as TRBJ2-7 better fits the DNA end. Germline V gives CDR1 SGHAT, CDR2 FQNNGV. This CDR3 is 16 amino acids long. CDR3 region: CASSLDGGTSTYEQYF. The DNA for the CDR3 is TGTGCCAGCAGCTTAGATGGGGGGACTAGTACCTACGAGCAGTACTTC.

The J gene is TRBJ1-2, the V gene TRBV5-1, with TRBD1 matching over 12 bases. V shed 4 bases and J 8 bases; nucleotides not matched to a gene: 6. The CDR3 is made up of 14 amino acids. Germline CDR1 is SGHRS and CDR2 is YFSETQ. The CDR3 loop reads CASSPGTGGRGYTF. CDR3 bases: TGCGCCAGCAGCCCAGGGACAGGGGGCCGGGGCTACACCTTC.

V and J are TRBV27 and TRBJ1-1; the D gene is possibly TRBD1 (6 bases). Germline V gene lookup returns CDR1 MNHEY and CDR2 SMNVEV (reference sequence). The CDR3 is made up of 13 amino acids. Trimming stripped 0 bases from V and 9 bases from J, with 11 bases between. CDR3 nucleotide sequence: TGTGCCAGCAGTTTATCACAGGGAAGTCAAGCTTTCTTT. It yields the protein CASSLSQGSQAFF.

J is TRBJ2-1 and V is TRBV4-3; D unresolved. This CDR3 region has 13 residues. Trimming pared 4 bases from V and 8 bases from J, leaving 12 bases between. CDR1 is LGHNA and CDR2 is YSLEER in the germline V gene. This CDR3 is CASSLSLDYEQFF. The CDR3 bases are TGCGCCAGCAGCCTAAGTCTCGACTATGAGCAGTTCTTC.

V is TRBV6-4 and J is TRBJ2-3, with 7 positions matching TRBD2. Germline V gene sequence: CDR1 MRHNA, CDR2 SNTAGT. The CDR3 sequence is 19 residues long. The J segment lost 6 bases and the V segment lost 8 bases, leaving 26 bases of the junction unmatched. Here the CDR3 reads CASGFRLVPPLAEGDTQYF. The DNA for the CDR3 is TGTGCCAGCGGATTTCGATTGGTACCACCTCTAGCGGAGGGGGATACGCAGTATTTT.

The chain couples TRBV4-3 to TRBJ1-2, with D possibly TRBD1 on 5 matching bases. V was shortened by 0 bases and J by 4 bases, with 15 bases between the two germline ends. Germline-derived CDR1 and CDR2 are LGHNA and YSLEER. The CDR3 has 16 amino acids. As DNA, the CDR3 is TGCGCCAGCAGCCAAGATGTGACCAGGGTGAGCTATGGCTACACCTTC. It yields the protein CASSQDVTRVSYGYTF.

The rearrangement uses TRBV4-1 and TRBJ1-2; D not certain. V lost 1 base to trimming and J lost 7 bases, with 13 bases between them. Per the germline V gene, CDR1 is MGHRA and CDR2 is YSYEKL. The CDR3 is made up of 14 amino acids. CDR3 sequence: CASSQVSLPGGYTF. CDR3 DNA sequence: TGCGCCAGCAGCCAAGTCTCCTTACCAGGTGGCTACACCTTC.

This chain links TRBV27 with TRBJ1-2; D unresolved. The V gene's germline CDR1 is MNHEY and CDR2 SMNVEV (reference sequence). Trimming pared 4 bases from V and 8 bases from J, leaving 17 bases between. The CDR3 has 14 residues. The CDR3 sequence: CASSSDTTVRGYTF. CDR3 bases: TGTGCCAGCAGTTCCGACACCACAGTTCGCGGCTACACCTTC.